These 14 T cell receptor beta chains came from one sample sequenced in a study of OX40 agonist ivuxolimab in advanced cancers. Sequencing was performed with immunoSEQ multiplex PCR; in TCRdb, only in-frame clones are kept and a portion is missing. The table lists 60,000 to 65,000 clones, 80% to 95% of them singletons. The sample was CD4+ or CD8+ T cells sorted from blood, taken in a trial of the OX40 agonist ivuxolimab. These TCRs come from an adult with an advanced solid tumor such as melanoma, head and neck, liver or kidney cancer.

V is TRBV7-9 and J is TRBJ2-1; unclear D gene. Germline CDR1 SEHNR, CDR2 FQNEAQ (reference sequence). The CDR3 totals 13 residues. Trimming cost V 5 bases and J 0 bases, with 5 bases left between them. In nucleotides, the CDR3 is TGTGCCAGCAGCCCATACTCCTACAATGAGCAGTTCTTC. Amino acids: CASSPYSYNEQFF.

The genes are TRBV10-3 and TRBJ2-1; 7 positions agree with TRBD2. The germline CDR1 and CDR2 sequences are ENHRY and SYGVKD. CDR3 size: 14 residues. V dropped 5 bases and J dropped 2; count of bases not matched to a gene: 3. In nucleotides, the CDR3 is TGTGCCATCAGTCAACTAGCGACCTACAATGAGCAGTTCTTC. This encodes CAISQLATYNEQFF.

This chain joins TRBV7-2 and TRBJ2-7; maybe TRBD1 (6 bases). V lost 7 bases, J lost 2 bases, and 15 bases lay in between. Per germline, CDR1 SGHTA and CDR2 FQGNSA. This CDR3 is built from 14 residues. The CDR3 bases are TGTGCCAGCACCGAATTGGGACATCCCTACGAGCAGTACTTC. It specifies CASTELGHPYEQYF.

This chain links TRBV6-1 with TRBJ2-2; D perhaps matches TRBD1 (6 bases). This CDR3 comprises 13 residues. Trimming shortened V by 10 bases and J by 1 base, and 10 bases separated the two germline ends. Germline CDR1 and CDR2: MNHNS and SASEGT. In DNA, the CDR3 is TGTGCCACCTGGACAGTGAACACCGGGGAGCTGTTTTTT. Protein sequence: CATWTVNTGELFF.

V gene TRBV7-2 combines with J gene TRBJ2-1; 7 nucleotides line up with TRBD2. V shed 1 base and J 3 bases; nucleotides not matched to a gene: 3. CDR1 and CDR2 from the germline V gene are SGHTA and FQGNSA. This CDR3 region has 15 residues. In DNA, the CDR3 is TGTGCCAGCAGCTTAGGCGGGAGCGGCTACAATGAGCAGTTCTTC. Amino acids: CASSLGGSGYNEQFF.

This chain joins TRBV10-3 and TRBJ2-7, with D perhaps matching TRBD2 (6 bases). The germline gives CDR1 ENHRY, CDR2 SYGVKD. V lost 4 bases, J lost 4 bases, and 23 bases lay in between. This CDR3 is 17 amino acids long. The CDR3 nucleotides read TGTGCCATCAGTGGCGAAGGGGACGGCGGGGAACAATACGAGCAGTACTTC. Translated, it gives CAISGEGDGGEQYEQYF.

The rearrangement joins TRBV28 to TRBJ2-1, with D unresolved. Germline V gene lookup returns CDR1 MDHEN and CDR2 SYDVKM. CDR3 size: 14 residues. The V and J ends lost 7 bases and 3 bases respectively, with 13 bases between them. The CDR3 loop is CASTPPSDYNEQFF. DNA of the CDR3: TGTGCCAGCACCCCCCCGTCAGACTACAATGAGCAGTTCTTC.

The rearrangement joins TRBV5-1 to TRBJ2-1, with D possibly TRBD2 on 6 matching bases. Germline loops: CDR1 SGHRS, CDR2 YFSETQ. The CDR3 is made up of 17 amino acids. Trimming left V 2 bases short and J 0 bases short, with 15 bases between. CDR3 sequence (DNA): TGCGCCAGCAGCTTTATTGGGGGAGGAAGCTCCTACAATGAGCAGTTCTTC. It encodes CASSFIGGGSSYNEQFF.

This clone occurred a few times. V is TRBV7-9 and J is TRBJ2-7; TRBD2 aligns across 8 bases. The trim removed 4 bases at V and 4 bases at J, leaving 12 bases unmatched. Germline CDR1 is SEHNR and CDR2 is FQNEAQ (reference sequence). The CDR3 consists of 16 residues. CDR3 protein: CASSSHPGSGRYEQYF. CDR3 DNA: TGTGCCAGCAGCTCCCATCCGGGAAGCGGGAGATACGAGCAGTACTTC.

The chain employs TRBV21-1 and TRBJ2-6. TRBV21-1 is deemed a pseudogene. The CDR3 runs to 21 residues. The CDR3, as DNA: TGTGCCAGCAGCAATATAATCGGACGGCTGCTTGGTTGCTCTGGGGCCAACGTCCTGACTTTC. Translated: CASSNIIGRLLGCSGANVLTF.

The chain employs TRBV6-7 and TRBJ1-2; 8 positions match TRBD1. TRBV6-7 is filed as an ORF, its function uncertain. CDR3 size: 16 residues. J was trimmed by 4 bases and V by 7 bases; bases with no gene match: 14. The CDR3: CASTAADREYGYGYTF. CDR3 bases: TGTGCCAGCACCGCCGCGGACAGGGAATATGGCTATGGCTACACCTTC.

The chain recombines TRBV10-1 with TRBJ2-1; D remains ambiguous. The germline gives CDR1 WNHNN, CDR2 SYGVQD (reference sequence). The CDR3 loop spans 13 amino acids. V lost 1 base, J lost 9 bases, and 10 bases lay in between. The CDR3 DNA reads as TGCGCCAGCAGTGAGTTAGGTCCAAGTGAGCAGTTCTTC. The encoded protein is CASSELGPSEQFF.

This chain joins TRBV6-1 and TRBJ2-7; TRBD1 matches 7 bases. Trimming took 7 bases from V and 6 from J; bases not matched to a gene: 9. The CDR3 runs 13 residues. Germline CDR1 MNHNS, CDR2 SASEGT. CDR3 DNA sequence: TGTGCCAGCATCCGCACAGGGGATGGCGAGCAGTACTTC. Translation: CASIRTGDGEQYF.

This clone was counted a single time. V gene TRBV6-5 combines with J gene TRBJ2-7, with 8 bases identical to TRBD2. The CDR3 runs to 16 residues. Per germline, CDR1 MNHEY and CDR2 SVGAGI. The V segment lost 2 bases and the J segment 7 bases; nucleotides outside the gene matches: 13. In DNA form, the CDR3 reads TGTGCCAGCAGTTACGGGCTAGCGGGTCCCTACGAGGAGCAGTACTTC. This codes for CASSYGLAGPYEEQYF.